This T cell receptor beta chain came from a study of control samples from healthy donors and cancer patients. V was trimmed by 1 base and J by 1 base, leaving 11 bases between them. Germline V lookup: CDR1 SGHNT, CDR2 YYREEE (reference sequence). This CDR3 has 15 residues. Clones were read by immunoSEQ multiplex PCR, and TCRdb kept only the in-frame ones, dropping some. The sample contains around 70,000 clones, around 90% of which appear only once. This sequence joins TRBV5-4 and TRBJ1-2; D unresolved. The source of this sequence is a woman between 45 and 60 years old with colorectal cancer. The sequencing input was PBMCs. CDR3 nucleotides: TGTGCCAGCAGCTTGAGAGGCAGTCTTAACTATGGCTACACCTTC. This gives the protein CASSLRGSLNYGYTF.